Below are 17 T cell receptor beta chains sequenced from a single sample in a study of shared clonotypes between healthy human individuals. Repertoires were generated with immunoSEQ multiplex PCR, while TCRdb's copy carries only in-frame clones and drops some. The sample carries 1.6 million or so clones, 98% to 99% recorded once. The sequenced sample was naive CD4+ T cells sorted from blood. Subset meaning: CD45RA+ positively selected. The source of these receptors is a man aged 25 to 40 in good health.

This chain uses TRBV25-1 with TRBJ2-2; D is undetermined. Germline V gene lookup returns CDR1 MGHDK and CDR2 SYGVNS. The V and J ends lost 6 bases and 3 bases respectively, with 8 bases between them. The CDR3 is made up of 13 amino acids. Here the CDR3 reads CASRVRDTGELFF. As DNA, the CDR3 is TGTGCCAGCAGGGTACGGGACACCGGGGAGCTGTTTTTT.

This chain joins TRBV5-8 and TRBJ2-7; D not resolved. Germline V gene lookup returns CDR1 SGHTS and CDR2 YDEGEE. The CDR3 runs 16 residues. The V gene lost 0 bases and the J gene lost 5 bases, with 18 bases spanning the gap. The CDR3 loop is CASSLGPSSGLDEQYF. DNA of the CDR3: TGTGCCAGCAGCTTGGGACCGTCATCCGGCCTTGACGAGCAGTACTTC.

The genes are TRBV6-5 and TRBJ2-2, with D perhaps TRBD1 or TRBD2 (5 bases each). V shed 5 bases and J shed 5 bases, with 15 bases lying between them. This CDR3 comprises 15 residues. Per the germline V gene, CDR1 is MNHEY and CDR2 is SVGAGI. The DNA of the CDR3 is TGTGCCAGCAGTGGCAGTTGGGGGTCTACCGGGGAGCTGTTTTTT. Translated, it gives CASSGSWGSTGELFF.

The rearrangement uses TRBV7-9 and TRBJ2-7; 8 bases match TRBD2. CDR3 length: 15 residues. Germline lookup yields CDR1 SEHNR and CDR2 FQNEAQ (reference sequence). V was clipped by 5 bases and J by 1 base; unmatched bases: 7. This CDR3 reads CASSHTGLESYEQYF. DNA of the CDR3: TGTGCCAGCAGCCACACGGGACTAGAGTCCTACGAGCAGTACTTC.

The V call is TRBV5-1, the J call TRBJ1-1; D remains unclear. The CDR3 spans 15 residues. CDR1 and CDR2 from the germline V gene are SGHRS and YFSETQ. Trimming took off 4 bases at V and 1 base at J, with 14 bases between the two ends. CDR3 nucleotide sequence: TGCGCCAGCAGCGCGACCAGGCTTCCGAACACTGAAGCTTTCTTT. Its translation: CASSATRLPNTEAFF.

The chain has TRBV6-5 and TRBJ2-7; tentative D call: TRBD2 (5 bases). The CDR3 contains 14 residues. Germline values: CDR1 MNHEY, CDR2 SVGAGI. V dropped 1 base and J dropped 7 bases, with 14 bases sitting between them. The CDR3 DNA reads TGTGCCAGCAGTTACTTAGGTACCCGGGGAGAGCAGTACTTC. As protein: CASSYLGTRGEQYF.

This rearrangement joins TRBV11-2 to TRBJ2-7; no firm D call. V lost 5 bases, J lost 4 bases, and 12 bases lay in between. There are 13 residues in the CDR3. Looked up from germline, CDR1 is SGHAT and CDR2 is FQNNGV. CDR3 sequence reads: CASSRAAGYEQYF. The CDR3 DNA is TGTGCCAGCAGCCGCGCAGCCGGTTACGAGCAGTACTTC.

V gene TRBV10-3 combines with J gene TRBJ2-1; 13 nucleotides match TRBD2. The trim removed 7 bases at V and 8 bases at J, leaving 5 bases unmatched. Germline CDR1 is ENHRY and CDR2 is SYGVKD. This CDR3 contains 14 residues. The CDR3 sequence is CAITGLAGVDEQFF. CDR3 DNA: TGTGCCATCACAGGACTAGCGGGAGTGGATGAGCAGTTCTTC.

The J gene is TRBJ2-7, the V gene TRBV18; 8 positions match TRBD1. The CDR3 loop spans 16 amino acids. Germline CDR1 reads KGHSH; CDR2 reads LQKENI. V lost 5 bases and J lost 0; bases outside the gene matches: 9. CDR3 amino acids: CASSTSGGLGSYEQYF. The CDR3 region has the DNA TGTGCCAGCTCAACCTCAGGGGGCCTGGGCTCCTACGAGCAGTACTTC. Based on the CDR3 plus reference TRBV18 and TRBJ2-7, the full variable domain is NAGVMQNPRHLVRRRGQEARLRCSPMKGHSHVYWYRQLPEEGLKFMVYLQKENIIDESGMPKERFSAEFPKEGPSILRIQQVVRGDSAAYFCASSTSGGLGSYEQYFGPGTRLTVT.

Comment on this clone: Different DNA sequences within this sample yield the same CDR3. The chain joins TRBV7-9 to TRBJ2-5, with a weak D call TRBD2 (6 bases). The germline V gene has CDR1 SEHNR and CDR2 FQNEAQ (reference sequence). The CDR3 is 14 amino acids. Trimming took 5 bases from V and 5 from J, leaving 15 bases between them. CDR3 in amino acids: CASSPSGGGETQYF. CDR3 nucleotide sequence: TGTGCCAGCAGCCCCAGTGGTGGAGGGGAGACCCAGTACTTC.

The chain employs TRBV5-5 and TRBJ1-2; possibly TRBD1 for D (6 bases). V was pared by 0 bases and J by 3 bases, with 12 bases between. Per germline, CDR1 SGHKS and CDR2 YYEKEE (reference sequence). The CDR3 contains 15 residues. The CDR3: CASSLVFSGDYGYTF. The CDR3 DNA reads TGTGCCAGCAGCTTGGTTTTCTCAGGGGACTATGGCTACACCTTC.

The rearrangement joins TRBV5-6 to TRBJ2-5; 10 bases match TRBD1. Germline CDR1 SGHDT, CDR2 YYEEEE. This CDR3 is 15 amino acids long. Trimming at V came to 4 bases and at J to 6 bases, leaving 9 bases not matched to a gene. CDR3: CASSPGQGVVKTQYF. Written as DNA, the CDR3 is TGTGCCAGCAGCCCCGGACAGGGGGTTGTGAAGACCCAGTACTTC.

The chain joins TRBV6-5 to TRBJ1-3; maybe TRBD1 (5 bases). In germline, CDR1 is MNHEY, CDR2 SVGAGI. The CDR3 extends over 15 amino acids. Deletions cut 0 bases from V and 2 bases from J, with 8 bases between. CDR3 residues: CASSYSTAAGNTIYF. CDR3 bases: TGTGCCAGCAGTTACTCGACAGCGGCTGGAAACACCATATATTTT.

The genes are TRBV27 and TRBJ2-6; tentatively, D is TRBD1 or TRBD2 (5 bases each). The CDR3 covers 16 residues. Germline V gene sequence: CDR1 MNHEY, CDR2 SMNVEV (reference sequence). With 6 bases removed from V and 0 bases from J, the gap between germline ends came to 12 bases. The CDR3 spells CASSLWDGSGANVLTF. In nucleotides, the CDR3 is TGTGCCAGCAGCCTCTGGGACGGCTCTGGGGCCAACGTCCTGACTTTC.

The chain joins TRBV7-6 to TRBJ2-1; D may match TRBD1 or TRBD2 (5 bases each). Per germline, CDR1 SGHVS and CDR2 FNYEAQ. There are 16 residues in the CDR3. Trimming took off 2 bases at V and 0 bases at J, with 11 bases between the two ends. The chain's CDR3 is CASSLTGLRSYNEQFF. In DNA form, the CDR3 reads TGTGCCAGCAGCTTAACAGGACTCCGCTCCTACAATGAGCAGTTCTTC.

CDR3 protein: CASSPRATSNQPQHF. As DNA, the CDR3 is TGTGCCAGCAGCCCCAGGGCGACAAGCAATCAGCCCCAGCATTTT. V and J are TRBV2 and TRBJ1-5; possible D gene TRBD1, 5 bases. This CDR3 contains 15 residues. The V end lost 6 bases, the J end lost 1 base, and 13 bases lay between the germline ends. CDR1 and CDR2 from the germline V gene are SNHLY and FYNNEI.

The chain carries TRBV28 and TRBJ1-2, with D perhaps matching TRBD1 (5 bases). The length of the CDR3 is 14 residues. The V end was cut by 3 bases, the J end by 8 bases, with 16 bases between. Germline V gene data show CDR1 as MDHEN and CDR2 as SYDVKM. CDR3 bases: TGTGCCAGCAGTTTTTCGGGGCGCTCTCGGGGCTACACCTTC. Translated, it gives CASSFSGRSRGYTF.